This is a list of T cell receptor beta chains from one sample in a study of shared clonotypes between healthy human individuals. The table came from immunoSEQ multiplex PCR; TCRdb's copy has only in-frame clones and leaves some out. This sample yields 230,000 or so clones, of which approximately 70% are seen a single time; over 8.5% belongs to the top ten. The sequencing sample was made of memory CD4+ T cells sorted from blood. The receptor source for this set is a man aged 30 to 45 in good health. CDR3s include the opening cysteine and the closing phenylalanine or tryptophan. A D gene is named only where the DNA matches it firmly. Rows may omit the clone size; those that give it use once, few, many or a size class.

>TRBV6-5|NA|TRBJ1-1|NA
CASSYSTSNTEAFF
TGTGCCAGCAGTTACTCGACCTCTAACACTGAAGCTTTCTTT
>TRBV2|NA|TRBJ1-4|NA
CASHTWTTNEKLFF
TGTGCCAGCCATACGTGGACAACTAATGAAAAACTGTTTTTT
>TRBV7-9|NA|TRBJ1-3|NA
CASSFLQSSGNTIYF
TGTGCCAGCAGCTTCCTACAGAGCTCTGGAAACACCATATATTTT
>TRBV2|NA|TRBJ2-7|NA
CASSGGQRQYF
TGTGCCAGCAGTGGTGGACAACGGCAGTACTTC
>TRBV18|NA|TRBJ2-1|NA
CASSLRRDNEQFF
TGTGCCAGCTCACTTAGGAGGGACAATGAGCAGTTCTTC
>TRBV2|NA|TRBJ1-5|NA
CASSENRDVAQPQHF
TGTGCCAGCAGTGAAAACAGGGATGTAGCTCAGCCCCAGCATTTT
>TRBV14|NA|TRBJ1-4|NA
CASRGRQTNEKLFF
TGTGCCAGCAGAGGTAGACAGACTAATGAAAAACTGTTTTTT
>TRBV18|NA|TRBJ2-1|NA
CASSPGTVGQFF
TGTGCCAGCTCACCAGGGACCGTGGGGCAGTTCTTC
>TRBV5-1|NA|TRBJ2-3|many
CASSLVGTTDTQYF
TGCGCCAGCAGCTTGGTAGGGACGACGGATACGCAGTATTTT
>TRBV7-2|NA|TRBJ2-1|few
CASSWDMGNEQFF
TGTGCCAGCAGCTGGGATATGGGCAATGAGCAGTTCTTC